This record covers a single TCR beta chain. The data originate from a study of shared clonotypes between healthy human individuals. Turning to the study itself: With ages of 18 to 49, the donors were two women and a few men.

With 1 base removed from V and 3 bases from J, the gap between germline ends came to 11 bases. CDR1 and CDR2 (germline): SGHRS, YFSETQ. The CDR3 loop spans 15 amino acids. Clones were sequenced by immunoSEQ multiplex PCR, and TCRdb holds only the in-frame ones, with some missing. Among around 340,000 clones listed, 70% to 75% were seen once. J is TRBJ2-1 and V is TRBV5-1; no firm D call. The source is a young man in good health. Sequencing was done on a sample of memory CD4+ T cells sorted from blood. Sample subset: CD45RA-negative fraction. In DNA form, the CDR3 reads TGCGCCAGCAGCTTGCAGGCCCCGCACTACAATGAGCAGTTCTTC. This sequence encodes CASSLQAPHYNEQFF.